Listed here is a single TCR beta chain. The time point: pretreatment peripheral blood. Germline CDR1 and CDR2: LGHNA and YNFKEQ. The CDR3 runs 18 residues. V lost 3 bases and J 1 base, leaving 16 bases between the germline ends. Repertoires were generated with immunoSEQ multiplex PCR, while TCRdb's copy carries only in-frame clones and drops some. The sample records 130,000 or so clones, approximately 84% being singletons. The sample is drawn from a study of PD-L1 blockade in urothelial cancer. The sample here was PBMCs, taken around atezolizumab (anti-PD-L1) treatment. The TCR originated in a man in his forties or fifties with urothelial cancer. The J gene is TRBJ2-6, the V gene TRBV4-2, with D tentatively TRBD2 (7 bases). CDR3 region: CASSHRGGLSSGANVLTF. CDR3 bases: TGTGCCAGCAGCCATAGGGGGGGGCTTTCATCTGGGGCCAACGTCCTGACTTTC.